These 29 T cell receptor beta chains share one sample of origin, sequenced in a study of blood T cell repertoires in COVID-19. TCRdb's copy holds only in-frame clones and misses some; the assay was immunoSEQ multiplex PCR. The sample includes about 62,000 clones, 86% of them seen just once. The sequencing sample was made of peripheral blood. The receptors come from a woman older than 75 with acute or convalescent COVID-19.

The chain employs TRBV5-1 and TRBJ2-2; the D gene is possibly TRBD2 (5 bases). The CDR3 totals 15 residues. CDR1 and CDR2 from the germline V gene are SGHRS and YFSETQ. Trimming left V 1 base short and J 8 bases short, with 15 bases between. As DNA, the CDR3 is TGCGCCAGCAGCTTGTCGGGGAGCCCCGGGGGGGAGCTGTTTTTT. Its protein is CASSLSGSPGGELFF.

The genes are TRBV7-2 and TRBJ1-1; no firm D call. V lost 1 base to trimming and J lost 5 bases, with 8 bases between them. The CDR3 has 13 amino acids. CDR1 and CDR2 from the germline V gene are SGHTA and FQGNSA. The CDR3 DNA is TGTGCCAGCAGCTTAGGCTTCAGAACTGAAGCTTTCTTT. Residues: CASSLGFRTEAFF.

This clone was seen only once. The rearrangement links TRBV24-1 to TRBJ2-1; 7 bases align to TRBD1. V lost 4 bases, J lost 7 bases, and 3 bases stayed unmatched. CDR3 size: 13 residues. Germline assignment: CDR1 KGHDR and CDR2 SFDVKD. The DNA for the CDR3 is TGTGCCACCAGTGAAGGGGGCCGGAATGAGCAGTTCTTC. This sequence encodes CATSEGGRNEQFF.

The rearrangement uses TRBV19 and TRBJ1-1; TRBD1 might be the D (6 bases). V was pared by 2 bases and J by 3 bases, with 10 bases between. The CDR3 covers 14 residues. Germline loops: CDR1 LNHDA, CDR2 SQIVND (reference sequence). CDR3 nucleotides: TGTGCCAGTAGTATACAGGGGAGAGACACTGAAGCTTTCTTT. This gives the protein CASSIQGRDTEAFF.

The rearrangement joins TRBV12-3 or TRBV12-4 to TRBJ1-1; the D is unclear. Trimming shortened V by 7 bases and J by 0 bases, and 6 bases separated the two germline ends. The CDR3 totals 12 residues. CDR3 residues: CASKQVNTEAFF. DNA for the CDR3: TGTGCCAGCAAGCAGGTGAACACTGAAGCTTTCTTT.

V and J are TRBV19 and TRBJ2-7, with 8 bases lining up with TRBD1. Losses at the gene ends were 3 bases for V and 7 bases for J; bases not matched to a gene: 5. This CDR3 region has 13 residues. CDR1 is LNHDA, CDR2 SQIVND, per germline (reference sequence). DNA of the CDR3: TGTGCCAGTAGTATGCAGGGGGCGAGGGAGCAGTACTTC. Translated, it gives CASSMQGAREQYF.

V is TRBV2 and J is TRBJ1-2, with D possibly being TRBD1 (6 bases). CDR3 length: 13 amino acids. The germline CDR1 and CDR2 sequences are SNHLY and FYNNEI. V was shortened by 1 base and J by 4 bases, with 7 bases between the two germline ends. The CDR3 here is CASSEGTAYGYTF. Written as DNA, the CDR3 is TGTGCCAGCAGTGAAGGGACAGCCTATGGCTACACCTTC. The whole variable domain, remainder taken from reference TRBV2 and TRBJ1-2, is EPEVTQTPSHQVTQMGQEVILRCVPISNHLYFYWYRQILGQKVEFLVSFYNNEISEKSEIFDDQFSVERPDGSNFTLKIRSTKLEDSAMYFCASSEGTAYGYTFGSGTRLTVV.

The rearrangement uses TRBV7-2 and TRBJ2-7, with 7 bases matching TRBD1. V was clipped by 2 bases and J by 0 bases; unmatched bases: 4. The germline V gene has CDR1 SGHTA and CDR2 FQGNSA. The CDR3 spans 15 residues. CDR3 protein: CASSLFGQASYEQYF. For the CDR3, the DNA is TGTGCCAGCAGCTTATTTGGACAGGCCTCCTACGAGCAGTACTTC.

The chain combines TRBV9 with TRBJ2-3; TRBD2 matches 13 bases. The CDR3 contains 20 residues. With 1 base clipped from V and 6 bases from J, the junction kept 17 bases outside the gene matches. CDR1 SGDLS and CDR2 YYNGEE come from the germline V gene. CDR3 DNA sequence: TGTGCCAGCAGCGTATCCGGTAGTCTTCGGACTAGCGGGAGAAGGGATACGCAGTATTTT. Amino acids: CASSVSGSLRTSGRRDTQYF. Combining the CDR3 with reference TRBV9 and TRBJ2-3 gives the whole variable domain DSGVTQTPKHLITATGQRVTLRCSPRSGDLSVYWYQQSLDQGLQFLIQYYNGEERAKGNILERFSAQQFPDLHSELNLSSLELGDSALYFCASSVSGSLRTSGRRDTQYFGPGTRLTVL.

A single count supports this clone. This chain links TRBV28 with TRBJ2-1, with D possibly matching TRBD2 (6 bases). The CDR3 length is 15 residues. Germline V gene data show CDR1 as MDHEN and CDR2 as SYDVKM. V shed 4 bases and J shed 4 bases, with 14 bases lying between them. The chain's CDR3 is CASSSGAAPYNEQFF. CDR3 DNA sequence: TGTGCCAGCAGTTCGGGAGCGGCCCCTTACAATGAGCAGTTCTTC. The variable domain in full, completed from reference TRBV28 and TRBJ2-1, reads DVKVTQSSRYLVKRTGEKVFLECVQDMDHENMFWYRQDPGLGLRLIYFSYDVKMKEKGDIPEGYSVSREKKERFSLILESASTNQTSMYLCASSSGAAPYNEQFFGPGTRLTVL.

The chain couples TRBV9 to TRBJ2-5, with a possible D match to TRBD2 (5 bases). The V end lost 4 bases, the J end lost 7 bases, and 17 bases lay between the germline ends. Germline V CDR1 and CDR2: SGDLS, YYNGEE. This CDR3 has 14 amino acids. CDR3 DNA sequence: TGTGCCAGCAGCTCATCGGGTGTGGCGGGGACCCAGTACTTC. Its translation is CASSSSGVAGTQYF.

The J gene is TRBJ2-2, the V gene TRBV9; 7 nucleotides agree with TRBD2. J lost 5 bases, V lost 3 bases, and 7 bases had no gene match. This CDR3 contains 15 residues. Germline CDR1 and CDR2: SGDLS and YYNGEE. In DNA, the CDR3 is TGTGCCAGCAGCGGAGCGGGAACGGTAACCGGGGAGCTGTTTTTT. Encoded protein: CASSGAGTVTGELFF.

The J gene is TRBJ1-4, the V gene TRBV19; D might be TRBD1 (5 bases). Germline CDR1 reads LNHDA; CDR2 reads SQIVND (reference sequence). V was shortened by 3 bases and J by 5 bases, with 13 bases between the two germline ends. This CDR3 spans 15 amino acids. As DNA, the CDR3 is TGTGCCAGTAGTATCCTAGCGGAGGGGAATGAAAAACTGTTTTTT. This gives the protein CASSILAEGNEKLFF.

The V and J genes are TRBV5-1 and TRBJ2-5; D is undetermined. Trimming removed 5 bases at V and 4 bases at J, with 12 bases between. Germline assignment: CDR1 SGHRS and CDR2 YFSETQ. This CDR3 region has 13 residues. The CDR3 here is CASRAGASETQYF. As DNA, the CDR3 is TGCGCCAGCAGGGCCGGAGCGTCAGAGACCCAGTACTTC.

The J gene is TRBJ2-5, the V gene TRBV5-4; 10 bases are a match to TRBD1. The V gene end was trimmed by 5 bases and the J gene end by 5 bases; junction bases not matched to a gene: 9. The CDR3 spans 15 residues. From germline, CDR1 is SGHNT and CDR2 YYREEE (reference sequence). The CDR3 loop reads CASSPTGGAGETQYF. CDR3 DNA sequence: TGTGCCAGCAGTCCGACAGGGGGCGCGGGGGAGACCCAGTACTTC.

The sample holds one count of this clone. The CDR3, as DNA: TGTGCCAGCAGCGCTGGGCGTTCGGTAGGGGCTTGGGGTCAGCCCCAGCATTTT. Protein: CASSAGRSVGAWGQPQHF. The chain employs TRBV28 and TRBJ1-5; possibly TRBD1 for D (5 bases). Germline V lookup: CDR1 MDHEN, CDR2 SYDVKM. Trimming shortened V by 6 bases and J by 6 bases, and 27 bases separated the two germline ends. There are 18 residues in the CDR3.

This chain links TRBV15 with TRBJ2-1, with D perhaps TRBD1 (6 bases). V was clipped by 5 bases and J by 8 bases, with 16 bases between them. Germline V lookup: CDR1 LNHNV, CDR2 YYDKDF (reference sequence). The CDR3 consists of 14 residues. The CDR3 protein is CATSAGVDLYEQFF. The CDR3 DNA sequence: TGTGCCACCAGCGCAGGGGTTGATTTATATGAGCAGTTCTTC. Full variable domain (missing parts from reference TRBV15 and TRBJ2-1): DAMVIQNPRYQVTQFGKPVTLSCSQTLNHNVMYWYQQKSSQAPKLLFHYYDKDFNNEADTPDNFQSRRPNTSFCFLDIRSPGLGDTAMYLCATSAGVDLYEQFFGPGTRLTVL.

The gene calls are TRBV27 and TRBJ2-4; 10 bases match TRBD1. The junction had 12 bases not matched to a gene; V was cut back by 10 bases and J by 3 bases. The CDR3 extends over 16 amino acids. Germline CDR1 reads MNHEY; CDR2 reads SMNVEV (reference sequence). CDR3 loop: CATRQGASWDKNIQYF. CDR3 sequence (DNA): TGTGCCACCAGACAGGGGGCCAGTTGGGACAAAAACATTCAGTACTTC.

The V gene is TRBV9, the J gene TRBJ2-3, with TRBD2 matching 8 bases. CDR1 and CDR2 (germline): SGDLS, YYNGEE. The CDR3 covers 17 residues. The junction had 12 bases not matched to a gene; V was cut back by 0 bases and J by 6 bases. CDR3 sequence: CASSVVGVAGQRDTQYF. CDR3 bases: TGTGCCAGCAGCGTAGTGGGGGTAGCGGGACAACGGGATACGCAGTATTTT.

This clone was seen just once. This chain uses TRBV3-1 (or the pseudogene TRBV3-2) with TRBJ2-1, with 7 bases fitting TRBD2. Germline CDR1 LGHDT, CDR2 YNNKEL (reference sequence). V shed 1 base, J shed 7 bases, and the junction held 7 bases outside the gene matches. The CDR3 is 15 residues long. The CDR3 region has the DNA TGTGCCAGCAGCCAAGGCCCTAGCGGAAAAAATGAGCAGTTCTTC. It encodes CASSQGPSGKNEQFF.

The V and J genes are TRBV4-3 and TRBJ2-7, with a tentative D call TRBD1 (6 bases). Germline-derived CDR1 and CDR2 are LGHNA and YSLEER. Trimming stripped 3 bases from V and 3 bases from J, with 12 bases between. The CDR3 length is 14 residues. CDR3 in amino acids: CASSHTSRGYEQYF. CDR3 nucleotide sequence: TGCGCCAGCAGCCACACCAGCAGGGGCTACGAGCAGTACTTC.

V usage is TRBV24-1 and J usage is TRBJ2-3, with 7 bases identical to TRBD1. With 5 bases clipped from V and 4 bases from J, the junction kept 8 bases outside the gene matches. This CDR3 region has 15 residues. Germline values: CDR1 KGHDR, CDR2 SFDVKD. The CDR3 sequence is CATSAQTGPADTQYF. The CDR3 DNA reads TGTGCCACCAGTGCTCAGACAGGGCCAGCAGATACGCAGTATTTT.

As for this clone: The junction departs from germline at one end; a sequencing error may be responsible. The V call is TRBV5-5, the J call TRBJ1-2, with 7 bases matching TRBD1. In germline, CDR1 is SGHKS, CDR2 YYEKEE (reference sequence). The CDR3 covers 13 residues. The CDR3 sequence: CASSSNAGQRESF. DNA of the CDR3: TGTGCCAGCAGCTCTAACGCGGGACAGCGAGAAAGCTTC.

This clone was seen only once. The chain couples TRBV30 to TRBJ1-5; D unresolved. Germline V lookup: CDR1 GTSNPN, CDR2 SVGIG (reference sequence). The CDR3 is made up of 13 amino acids. The V gene lost 3 bases and the J gene lost 6 bases, with 12 bases spanning the gap. The CDR3, as DNA: TGTGCCTGGAGCAGAGGGTCGGGTCAGCCCCAGCATTTT. Translation: CAWSRGSGQPQHF.

This sequence joins TRBV30 and TRBJ1-5, with 7 bases matching TRBD1. J was trimmed by 1 base and V by 3 bases; bases with no gene match: 6. The germline V gene encodes CDR1 GTSNPN and CDR2 SVGIG (reference sequence). The CDR3 contains 15 residues. The CDR3 region is CAWSSPGQSNQPQHF. For the CDR3, the DNA is TGTGCCTGGAGCTCCCCGGGACAGAGCAATCAGCCCCAGCATTTT. Full variable domain (outside the CDR3, taken from reference TRBV30 and TRBJ1-5): SQTIHQWPATLVQPVGSPLSLECTVEGTSNPNLYWYRQAAGRGLQLLFYSVGIGQISSEVPQNLSASRPQDRQFILSSKKLLLSDSGFYLCAWSSPGQSNQPQHFGDGTRLSIL.

This clone was seen a few times. The chain is built from TRBV7-9 and TRBJ2-7, with 7 bases identical to TRBD2. CDR3 length: 13 residues. Trimming took 5 bases from V and 6 from J; bases not matched to a gene: 7. Germline CDR1 SEHNR, CDR2 FQNEAQ (reference sequence). This chain's CDR3 is CASSPRSGGEQYF. CDR3 DNA: TGTGCCAGCAGCCCTCGTTCGGGGGGCGAGCAGTACTTC.

In its sample, this clone was seen a few times. This rearrangement joins TRBV3-1 (or the pseudogene TRBV3-2) to TRBJ1-1; 8 bases match TRBD1. The CDR3 runs 14 residues. The V gene end was trimmed by 3 bases and the J gene end by 2 bases; junction bases not matched to a gene: 2. Germline CDR1 is LGHDT and CDR2 is YNNKEL (reference sequence). This CDR3 reads CASSQGQVNTEAFF. The DNA for the CDR3 is TGTGCCAGCAGCCAGGGACAGGTAAACACTGAAGCTTTCTTT.

The chain links TRBV3-1 (or the pseudogene TRBV3-2) to TRBJ2-5; 7 bases map to TRBD2. Germline values: CDR1 LGHDT, CDR2 YNNKEL (reference sequence). The CDR3 contains 15 residues. Trimming at V came to 4 bases and at J to 5 bases, leaving 10 bases not matched to a gene. The DNA for the CDR3 is TGTGCCAGCAGCCCCGGACTAGATTCTTGGGAGACCCAGTACTTC. Its translation is CASSPGLDSWETQYF.

This chain joins TRBV19 and TRBJ2-3; 7 positions agree with TRBD1. The CDR3 spans 15 residues. The trim removed 4 bases at V and 8 bases at J, leaving 12 bases unmatched. Germline V gene sequence: CDR1 LNHDA, CDR2 SQIVND (reference sequence). The CDR3 here is CASSTGTVIIGTQYF. For the CDR3, the DNA is TGTGCCAGTAGTACCGGGACAGTCATTATAGGTACGCAGTATTTT.